Below, 8 T cell receptor beta chains from the same sample are listed, as sequenced in a study of CD8+ T cells in alopecia areata. The sequencing template was cDNA reverse transcribed from extracted RNA. Method: immunoSEQ multiplex PCR; TCRdb's copy keeps in-frame clones and lacks some. The sample lists roughly 250,000 clones; under 70% were seen once. The sequencing used CD4+ T cells sorted from blood, collected at week 0. These receptors all stem from a human donor with alopecia areata.

The rearrangement uses TRBV5-1 and TRBJ1-5; TRBD1 is a possible D gene (5 bases). The CDR3 runs 14 residues. Trimming removed 0 bases from V and 6 bases from J, with 10 bases in between. Germline assignment: CDR1 SGHRS and CDR2 YFSETQ. This chain's CDR3 is CASSLEGRGQPQHF. For the CDR3, the DNA is TGCGCCAGCAGCTTGGAGGGGCGAGGTCAGCCCCAGCATTTT.

The chain uses TRBV7-9 and TRBJ2-7, with 10 bases that match TRBD1. From germline, CDR1 is SEHNR and CDR2 FQNEAQ (reference sequence). V was clipped by 5 bases and J by 2 bases; unmatched bases: 6. This CDR3 contains 15 residues. The CDR3 DNA reads as TGTGCCAGCAGCAGCCGGGACAGGGGTGCCTACGAGCAGTACTTC. It is translated as CASSSRDRGAYEQYF.

The chain recombines TRBV7-3 with TRBJ2-2, with 8 bases aligning to TRBD1. CDR3 length: 16 amino acids. Germline V gene data show CDR1 as SGHTA and CDR2 as FQGTGA. V gave up 6 bases and J gave up 2 bases; unmatched junction bases: 8. The CDR3 nucleotides read TGTGCCAGCAGTCATCCAGGGGGCAGTAACACCGGGGAGCTGTTTTTT. Translating it yields CASSHPGGSNTGELFF.

Worth noting for this clone: Relative to the germline gene, one junction end is altered; a read error may explain this. The chain uses TRBV7-9 and TRBJ1-1; no firm D call. Germline V gene lookup returns CDR1 SEHNR and CDR2 FQNEAQ (reference sequence). The CDR3 totals 11 residues. CDR3 loop: CASSEDRIPTF. CDR3 in DNA: TGTGCCAGCAGCGAGGATCGGATCCCCACCTTT.

This clone was seen more than once but under ten times. CDR3 DNA sequence: TGTGCCAGCAGCCCAAGGACATCAGATACGCAGTATTTT. Amino acids: CASSPRTSDTQYF. The gene calls are TRBV7-2 and TRBJ2-3, with a weak D call TRBD1 (5 bases). The CDR3 length is 13 residues. Trimming took 5 bases from V and 4 from J, leaving 10 bases between them. Germline-derived CDR1 and CDR2 are SGHTA and FQGNSA.

The chain is built from TRBV20-1 and TRBJ2-7; D is uncertain. Germline V gene data show CDR1 as DFQATT and CDR2 as SNEGSKA (reference sequence). V was trimmed by 6 bases and J by 4 bases, leaving 10 bases between them. The CDR3 runs 11 residues. CDR3 sequence (DNA): TGCAGTGCCAAGGGTGGATACGAGCAGTACTTC. This encodes CSAKGGYEQYF.

The chain recombines TRBV29-1 with TRBJ2-7; D may be TRBD1 or TRBD2 (5 bases each). The CDR3 has 14 amino acids. Germline CDR1 SQVTM, CDR2 ANQGSEA. V lost 4 bases, J lost 7 bases, and 20 bases lay in between. The CDR3 here is CSVVGDPVSGEQYF. CDR3 nucleotide sequence: TGCAGCGTTGTCGGGGACCCTGTGTCTGGAGAGCAGTACTTC.

The chain is built from TRBV29-1 and TRBJ2-3; the D gene is possibly TRBD1 (5 bases). V was pared by 5 bases and J by 1 base, with 13 bases between. The CDR3 runs 14 residues. Germline assignment: CDR1 SQVTM and CDR2 ANQGSEA. This CDR3 is CSVRTTLGTDTQYF. The CDR3 DNA follows: TGCAGCGTTCGGACAACATTGGGCACAGATACGCAGTATTTT.